This TCR beta chain was observed in a study of beta chain features in type 1 diabetes. About the study: Examined across all samples were about 99,000,000 sorted cells.

Of the isolated RNA, all was reverse transcribed, and so the sequenced material was expressed TCRB transcripts. Sequencing used immunoSEQ multiplex PCR; TCRdb keeps in-frame clones, though not all of them. Counted here are 200,000 to 300,000 clones, roughly 30% occurring once; the ten biggest clones make up approximately 4%. Concerning this clone itself: Its antigen is as yet unknown.

V was trimmed by 1 base and J by 5 bases, leaving 15 bases between them. CDR3 length: 15 amino acids. Germline V gene data show CDR1 as SGHDT and CDR2 as YYEEEE. Study conclusions and caveats: Comparison showed that naive, central memory and Treg TCRB repertoires appeared more similar among patients than among healthy donors. People with Type 1 diabetes carried modestly yet significantly shorter TCRB CDR3s in all four CD4+ subsets.

The receptor was derived from a man aged 25 to 40 in good health. Sample: central memory CD4+ T cells from blood. The chain has TRBV5-6 and TRBJ1-2; D gene uncertain. CDR3 nucleotides: TGTGCCAGCAGCTTGAGTCTAACACAGCCGTATGGCTACACCTTC. It specifies CASSLSLTQPYGYTF.